This T cell receptor beta chain was found in a study of blood T cell repertoires in COVID-19. This CDR3 contains 15 residues. Trimming took off 1 base at V and 5 bases at J, with 13 bases between the two ends. Germline V lookup: CDR1 KGHDR, CDR2 SFDVKD. In the original processing: Amplifying reference gene primers gave estimates of nucleated cell counts. Only in-frame clones appear in the TCRdb table, and some are missing; sequencing was by immunoSEQ multiplex PCR. V and J calls and clone size follow that table, whereas D and trimming were derived from the DNA. This table holds approximately 480,000 clones, roughly nine tenths found once. Recruited during active infection, patients (from Seattle) were subsequently followed longitudinally.

The V call is TRBV24-1, the J call TRBJ2-5, with D possibly matching TRBD2 (6 bases). The sequenced sample was peripheral blood. This sequence originates from a young man with COVID-19, enrolled during active disease. The CDR3 reads CATSDFGEVPETQYF. As DNA, the CDR3 is TGTGCCACCAGTGATTTCGGGGAGGTGCCGGAGACCCAGTACTTC.